This T cell receptor (beta chain) was captured in a study of blood T cell repertoires in COVID-19. The CDR3 runs to 14 residues. The method was immunoSEQ multiplex PCR; TCRdb's version includes in-frame clones alone and lacks a portion of them. In the table there are 250,000 to 350,000 clones, roughly 90% of which are singletons. This TCR came from a woman in her 30s with COVID-19, enrolled during active disease. This rearrangement joins TRBV12-1 to TRBJ1-5; no DNA check was done on the table's D call, TRBD1. TRBV12-1 corresponds to a pseudogene. Material for sequencing was peripheral blood. DNA for the CDR3: TGTGCCAGCAGCTTTGAATCAGGGTTCCAGCCCCAGCATTTT. Translating gives CASSFESGFQPQHF.